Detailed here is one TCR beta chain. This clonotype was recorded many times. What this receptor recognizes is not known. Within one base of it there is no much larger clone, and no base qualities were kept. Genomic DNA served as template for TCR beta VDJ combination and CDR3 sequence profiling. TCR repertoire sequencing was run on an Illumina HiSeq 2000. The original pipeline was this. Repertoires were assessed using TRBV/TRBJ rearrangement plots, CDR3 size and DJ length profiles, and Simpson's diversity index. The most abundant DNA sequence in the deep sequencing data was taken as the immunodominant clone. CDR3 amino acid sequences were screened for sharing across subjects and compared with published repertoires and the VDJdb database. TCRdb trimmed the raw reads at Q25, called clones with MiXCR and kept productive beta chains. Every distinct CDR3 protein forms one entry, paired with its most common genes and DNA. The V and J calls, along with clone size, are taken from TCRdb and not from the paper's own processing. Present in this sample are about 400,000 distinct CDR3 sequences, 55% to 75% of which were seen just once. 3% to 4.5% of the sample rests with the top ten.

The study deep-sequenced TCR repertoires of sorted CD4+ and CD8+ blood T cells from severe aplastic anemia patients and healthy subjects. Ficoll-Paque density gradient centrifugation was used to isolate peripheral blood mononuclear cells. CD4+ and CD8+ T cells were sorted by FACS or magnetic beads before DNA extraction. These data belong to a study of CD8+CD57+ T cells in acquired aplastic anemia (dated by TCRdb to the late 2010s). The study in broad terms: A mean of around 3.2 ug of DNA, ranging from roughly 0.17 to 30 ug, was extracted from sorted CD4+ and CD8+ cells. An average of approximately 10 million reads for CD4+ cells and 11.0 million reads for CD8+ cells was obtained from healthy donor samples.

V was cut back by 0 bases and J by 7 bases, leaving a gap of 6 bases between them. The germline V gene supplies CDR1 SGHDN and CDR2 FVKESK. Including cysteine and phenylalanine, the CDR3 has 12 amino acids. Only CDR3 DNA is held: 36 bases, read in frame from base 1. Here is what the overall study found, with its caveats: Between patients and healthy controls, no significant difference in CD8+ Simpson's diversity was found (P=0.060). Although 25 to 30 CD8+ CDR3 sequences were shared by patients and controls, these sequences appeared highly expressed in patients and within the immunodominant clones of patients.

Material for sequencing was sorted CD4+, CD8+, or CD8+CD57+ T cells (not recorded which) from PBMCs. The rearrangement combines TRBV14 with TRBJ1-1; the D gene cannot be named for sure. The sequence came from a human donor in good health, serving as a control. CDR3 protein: CASSQDKREAFF. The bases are TGTGCCAGCAGCCAAGACAAACGTGAAGCTTTCTTT.